These 20 T cell receptor beta chains were all obtained from the same sample, sequenced in a study of early T cells in non-severe SARS-CoV-2 infection. TCRdb reanalysed the 5' RACE reads using MiXCR and keeps one entry per CDR3 protein. The table includes around 64,000 distinct CDR3 sequences, over 10% detected once. Sequenced here: whole blood, sampled at baseline. The receptors here all came from an adult who was a healthcare worker with PCR-confirmed SARS-CoV-2 infection or an uninfected control (not recorded which).

V is TRBV2 and J is TRBJ1-6; D gene ambiguous. From germline, CDR1 is SNHLY and CDR2 FYNNEI. The CDR3 extends over 13 amino acids. The ends were cut back, 10 bases at V and 7 bases at J, with 14 bases in the middle. CDR3 protein: CAKRPSQNSPLHF. The CDR3 nucleotides are TGTGCCAAACGCCCCAGCCAGAATTCACCCCTCCACTTT.

This clonotype was counted a few times. The rearrangement links TRBV7-9 to TRBJ2-1; TRBD1 might be the D (6 bases). This CDR3 has 14 amino acids. The germline V and J ends were trimmed by 5 bases and 2 bases, with 10 bases remaining between them. CDR1 and CDR2 (germline): SEHNR, FQNEAQ (reference sequence). Written as DNA, the CDR3 is TGTGCCAGCAGCACAGCAGGGGCCTACAATGAGCAGTTCTTC. Amino acids: CASSTAGAYNEQFF.

This clonotype turned up a few times. The CDR3 loop reads CASSNGQGAHYGYTF. The CDR3 DNA reads TGTGCCAGTAGTAACGGACAGGGGGCGCATTATGGCTACACCTTC. The chain has TRBV19 and TRBJ1-2; 11 bases map to TRBD1. CDR1 is LNHDA, CDR2 SQIVND, per germline (reference sequence). This CDR3 contains 15 residues. Trimming took 4 bases from V and 5 from J; bases not matched to a gene: 6.

This clonotype appeared a few times. V gene TRBV5-1 combines with J gene TRBJ2-1; D is possibly TRBD1 or TRBD2 (6 bases each). The germline V gene encodes CDR1 SGHRS and CDR2 YFSETQ. The CDR3 loop spans 16 amino acids. The V gene lost 5 bases and the J gene lost 0 bases, with 15 bases spanning the gap. The CDR3 bases are TGCGCCAGCAGAGGCCGGGGGCGGGCCTCCTACAATGAGCAGTTCTTC. It is translated as CASRGRGRASYNEQFF.

Only a few counts were recorded for this clonotype. This chain joins TRBV4-1 and TRBJ1-5; TRBD1 might be the D (6 bases). Germline-derived CDR1 and CDR2 are MGHRA and YSYEKL. The CDR3 is 17 residues long. Trimming removed 0 bases from V and 6 bases from J, with 18 bases in between. Here the CDR3 DNA reads TGCGCCAGCAGCCAAGATTCCAGGGGCCGGCGGAGTCAGCCCCAGCATTTT. Translation gives CASSQDSRGRRSQPQHF.

J is TRBJ1-2 and V is TRBV12-3 or TRBV12-4; TRBD1 is a possible D gene (5 bases). The CDR3 has 15 amino acids. V shed 1 base and J shed 4 bases, with 13 bases lying between them. CDR3 in DNA: TGTGCCAGCAGTTTAGTGGCTACTAGGGGCTATGGCTACACCTTC. It codes for CASSLVATRGYGYTF.

This clonotype has just a few counts. J is TRBJ2-5 and V is TRBV14; the match to TRBD1 covers 8 bases. This CDR3 comprises 13 residues. CDR1 SGHDN and CDR2 FVKESK come from the germline V gene. V lost 5 bases to trimming and J lost 4 bases; unmatched junction nucleotides: 3. CDR3 DNA sequence: TGTGCCAGCAGCAGACAGGGGAGAGAGACCCAGTACTTC. Its translation is CASSRQGRETQYF.

The J gene is TRBJ2-7, the V gene TRBV6-5; D remains unclear. The CDR3 runs 15 residues. CDR1 and CDR2 from the germline V gene are MNHEY and SVGAGI. Deletions cut 2 bases from V and 4 bases from J, with 15 bases between. CDR3 sequence: CASSYARVVGYEQYF. The CDR3 nucleotides are TGTGCCAGCAGTTACGCGCGTGTAGTGGGATACGAGCAGTACTTC.

This clonotype was recorded at least ten times. The rearrangement joins TRBV20-1 to TRBJ2-7; 8 bases are shared with TRBD1. After removal of 6 bases from V and 7 bases from J, the junction contained 5 bases not matched to a gene. CDR3 length: 11 amino acids. Germline V CDR1 and CDR2: DFQATT, SNEGSKA (reference sequence). CDR3 nucleotides: TGCAGTGCACGACAGGGGCAAGAGCAGTACTTC. Amino acid sequence: CSARQGQEQYF.

In its sample, this clonotype was seen a few times. The V and J genes are TRBV12-3 or TRBV12-4 and TRBJ2-1; 7 nucleotides line up with TRBD1. J lost 7 bases, V lost 2 bases, and 8 bases had no gene match. This CDR3 is 15 amino acids long. The CDR3 DNA reads as TGTGCCAGCAGTTTAAGGCAGGGGGACGAAAATGAGCAGTTCTTC. Amino acid sequence: CASSLRQGDENEQFF.

This clonotype was seen many times. The CDR3: CASSPRTGGNTEAFF. CDR3 nucleotide sequence: TGTGCCAGCAGCCCCAGGACAGGGGGAAACACTGAAGCTTTCTTT. This chain uses TRBV7-6 with TRBJ1-1; TRBD1 agrees at 10 bases. J lost 2 bases, V lost 5 bases, and 5 bases had no gene match. The CDR3 is 15 amino acids. Germline assignment: CDR1 SGHVS and CDR2 FNYEAQ.

This clonotype was counted ten times or more. The V call is TRBV2, the J call TRBJ2-3, with 9 bases lining up with TRBD1. The V gene end was trimmed by 5 bases and the J gene end by 7 bases; junction bases not matched to a gene: 4. Germline V gene sequence: CDR1 SNHLY, CDR2 FYNNEI. This CDR3 spans 13 amino acids. CDR3 region: CASSRQGGYTQYF. CDR3 in DNA: TGTGCCAGCAGTCGACAGGGGGGTTATACGCAGTATTTT. The full variable domain, in which reference TRBV2 and TRBJ2-3 provide the parts outside the CDR3, is EPEVTQTPSHQVTQMGQEVILRCVPISNHLYFYWYRQILGQKVEFLVSFYNNEISEKSEIFDDQFSVERPDGSNFTLKIRSTKLEDSAMYFCASSRQGGYTQYFGPGTRLTVL.

V gene TRBV7-2 combines with J gene TRBJ2-1; TRBD2 agrees at 10 bases. The J segment lost 4 bases and the V segment lost 1 base, leaving 10 bases of the junction unmatched. CDR3 length: 18 residues. CDR1 and CDR2 from the germline V gene are SGHTA and FQGNSA. The CDR3 region has the DNA TGTGCCAGCAGCTTAGTGGCAGCGGGAGGGGGCCAATACAATGAGCAGTTCTTC. Residues: CASSLVAAGGGQYNEQFF.

The chain joins TRBV2 to TRBJ2-7; TRBD1 matches at 10 bases. Germline lookup yields CDR1 SNHLY and CDR2 FYNNEI. This CDR3 has 14 amino acids. V shed 7 bases and J 4 bases; nucleotides not matched to a gene: 7. CDR3 amino acids: CASTDDRGRYEQYF. In DNA, the CDR3 is TGTGCCAGCACCGACGACAGGGGGCGTTACGAGCAGTACTTC.

The chain joins TRBV29-1 to TRBJ2-5, with D unclear. The V end lost 3 bases, the J end lost 3 bases, and 8 bases lay between the germline ends. The CDR3 spans 12 residues. The germline V gene has CDR1 SQVTM and CDR2 ANQGSEA. Here the CDR3 reads CSVDQFEETQYF. For the CDR3, the DNA is TGCAGCGTTGATCAGTTTGAAGAGACCCAGTACTTC.

This sequence joins TRBV29-1 and TRBJ1-2; D possibly corresponds to TRBD1 (5 bases). The ends were cut back, 4 bases at V and 6 bases at J, with 12 bases in the middle. The CDR3 consists of 12 residues. Germline V gene lookup returns CDR1 SQVTM and CDR2 ANQGSEA. The CDR3 sequence is CSVGSRENGYTF. The CDR3 nucleotides read TGCAGCGTTGGGAGCAGGGAGAATGGCTACACCTTC. The whole variable domain, filled in from reference TRBV29-1 and TRBJ1-2, reads SAVISQKPSRDICQRGTSLTIQCQVDSQVTMMFWYRQQPGQSLTLIATANQGSEATYESGFVIDKFPISRPNLTFSTLTVSNMSPEDSSIYLCSVGSRENGYTFGSGTRLTVV.

The chain recombines TRBV28 with TRBJ2-4, with a possible D match to TRBD2 (6 bases). The CDR3 has 13 residues. The germline V gene encodes CDR1 MDHEN and CDR2 SYDVKM. Deletions cut 6 bases from V and 1 base from J, with 7 bases between. In DNA, the CDR3 is TGTGCCAGCAGGGGGACTGCCAAAAACATTCAGTACTTC. This encodes CASRGTAKNIQYF.

The rearrangement joins TRBV29-1 to TRBJ2-1, with a weak D call TRBD2 (6 bases). Per the germline V gene, CDR1 is SQVTM and CDR2 is ANQGSEA. V shed 3 bases and J shed 0 bases, with 12 bases lying between them. CDR3 length: 15 amino acids. CDR3 amino acids: CSVDGGAVSYNEQFF. In DNA, the CDR3 is TGCAGCGTTGATGGCGGGGCGGTCTCCTACAATGAGCAGTTCTTC.

The sample holds a few counts of this clonotype. The V and J genes are TRBV5-8 and TRBJ2-1; D is possibly TRBD1 (6 bases). Looked up from germline, CDR1 is SGHTS and CDR2 is YDEGEE. The V and J ends lost 3 bases and 7 bases respectively, with 14 bases between them. The CDR3 runs to 14 residues. The CDR3 region is CASSWGRVGNEQFF. The CDR3 coding sequence is TGTGCCAGCAGCTGGGGGCGAGTAGGGAATGAGCAGTTCTTC. Looking up the rest from reference TRBV5-8 and TRBJ2-1 gives the full variable domain: EAGVTQSPTHLIKTRGQQATLRCSPISGHTSVYWYQQALGLGLQFLLWYDEGEERNRGNFPPRFSGRQFPNYSSELNVNALELEDSALYLCASSWGRVGNEQFFGPGTRLTVL.

The V call is TRBV9, the J call TRBJ2-3, with D maybe TRBD2 (5 bases). Trimming stripped 3 bases from V and 9 bases from J, with 14 bases between. Germline lookup yields CDR1 SGDLS and CDR2 YYNGEE. This CDR3 region has 13 residues. CDR3 in DNA: TGTGCCAGCAGCGCGGACTTCGCAGGCACGCAGTATTTT. Residues: CASSADFAGTQYF. Drawing the rest from reference TRBV9 and TRBJ2-3, the complete variable domain is DSGVTQTPKHLITATGQRVTLRCSPRSGDLSVYWYQQSLDQGLQFLIQYYNGEERAKGNILERFSAQQFPDLHSELNLSSLELGDSALYFCASSADFAGTQYFGPGTRLTVL.